This TCR beta chain stems from a study of neurological immune-mediated disorders. It was by 5'RACE with 10-nucleotide random UMIs that the cDNA was made. TCRdb called the 5' RACE reads again in MiXCR, with one record for every CDR3 protein. The table shows roughly 120,000 distinct CDR3 sequences, with about 3.4% occurring only once. The CDR3 spans 14 residues. CDR1 SQVTM and CDR2 ANQGSEA come from the germline V gene. Trimming took off 0 bases at V and 4 bases at J, with 13 bases between the two ends. This clonotype was counted at least ten times. The TCR comes from a woman in her twenties or thirties with multiple sclerosis. This rearrangement joins TRBV29-1 to TRBJ2-7, with a weak D call TRBD1 (5 bases). The sample comprised PBMCs. The CDR3 spells CSVEDKGREYEQYF. In DNA form, the CDR3 reads TGCAGCGTTGAAGATAAGGGCAGGGAATACGAGCAGTACTTC.